This T cell receptor beta chain came from a study of cytotoxic CD8 clonotypes in ibrutinib-treated CLL. Overall study context: The authors obtained response samples at a median of about eleven months of treatment, range 6 to 36.

CDR1 and CDR2 from the germline V gene are LNHDA and SQIVND (reference sequence). This CDR3 comprises 15 residues. V was pared by 5 bases and J by 0 bases, with 3 bases of the junction left unmatched. Only in-frame clones appear in the TCRdb table, and some are missing; sequencing was by immunoSEQ multiplex PCR. The repertoire holds 200,000 to 250,000 clones, 70% seen once, with 5.5% to 6% in the top ten. The V and J genes are TRBV19 and TRBJ2-7, with TRBD2 matching over 11 bases. Sample: PBMCs, taken after 12 months of ibrutinib treatment. This clonotype was sampled from a human donor with chronic lymphocytic leukemia. CDR3 loop: CASSLTSGDSYEQYF. The DNA of the CDR3 is TGTGCCAGTAGTTTGACTAGCGGGGACTCCTACGAGCAGTACTTC. Using reference TRBV19 and TRBJ2-7 for the parts outside the CDR3, the full variable domain is DGGITQSPKYLFRKEGQNVTLSCEQNLNHDAMYWYRQDPGQGLRLIYYSQIVNDFQKGDIAEGYSVSREKKESFPLTVTSAQKNPTAFYLCASSLTSGDSYEQYFGPGTRLTVT.